This T cell receptor (beta chain) was retrieved from a study of siplizumab effects on memory and regulatory T cells. With respect to this clone: No antigen is known for it.

This table comes from immunoSEQ multiplex PCR, and its TCRdb copy is limited to in-frame clones, with some not included. Of around 87,000 clones listed, about 90% are singletons. J gave up 5 bases and V 9 bases, and 11 bases lay outside the gene matches. CDR1 and CDR2 from the germline V gene are MNHEY and SVGAGI. This CDR3 spans 15 amino acids. Findings of the study overall: Unstimulated subsets captured only a minor fraction of alloreactive clones. In controls, roughly 25% of mappable alloreactive CD4+ clones were Treg-derived on average, versus roughly 74% with siplizumab.

The sequence was collected from a human donor in good health. What was sequenced was CD4+ T cells sorted from blood. This chain links TRBV6-5 with TRBJ2-1; 9 bases are a match to TRBD2. As DNA, the CDR3 is TGTGCCAGTCGGAGGAATCGACTAGCGGACAATGAGCAGTTCTTC. Its translation: CASRRNRLADNEQFF.